A selection of T cell receptor beta chains follows, all from one sample in a study of T-cell reconstitution after alpha-beta-depleted transplantation in children. One entry per CDR3 protein, called by TCRdb with MiXCR from the PCR reads. The sample consists of nearly 250,000 distinct CDR3 sequences, under 9.5% of them appearing once. This sample comprised PBMCs, mostly from graft donor cells, obtained 180 days after TCRalphabeta/CD19-depleted stem cell transplant. All receptors come from a male patient younger than 18 who had a stem cell transplant for acute lymphoblastic leukemia, so the T cells may come from the graft donor. The CDR3 runs from the conserved cysteine through the conserved F or W. A D gene is named only where the DNA matches it firmly. Clone size appears in some rows only: once, few, many, or a class for an expanded clone.

d_call	clone_size	v_call	j_call	cdr3_aa	cdr3_nt
NA	many	TRBV12-3/TRBV12-4	TRBJ1-1	CANKRENTEAFF	TGTGCCAACAAAAGGGAGAACACTGAAGCTTTCTTT
NA	many	TRBV29-1	TRBJ2-5	CSVVERFGTQYF	TGCAGCGTTGTGGAAAGGTTTGGGACCCAGTACTTC
TRBD1	many	TRBV9	TRBJ1-2	CASSPDRGLMSLRNYGYTF	TGTGCCAGCAGCCCCGACAGGGGGCTGATGTCTCTGCGGAACTATGGCTACACCTTC
NA	many	TRBV20-1	TRBJ1-3	CSARTQSLSGNTIYF	TGCAGTGCCCGGACCCAGTCCCTCTCTGGAAACACCATATATTTT
NA	many	TRBV7-2	TRBJ2-1	CASSSEFGLALYNEQFF	TGTGCCAGCAGCTCCGAATTTGGGCTAGCCCTCTACAATGAGCAGTTCTTC
NA	NA	TRBV10-3	TRBJ1-5	CAISEMRGNQPQHF	TGTGCCATCAGTGAGATGAGGGGGAATCAGCCCCAGCATTTT
NA	many	TRBV5-1	TRBJ2-3	CASSWRRGTDTQYF	TGCGCCAGCAGCTGGCGACGAGGCACAGATACGCAGTATTTT
NA	few	TRBV4-1	TRBJ2-1	CASSQVGGWFNEQFF	TGCGCCAGCAGCCAAGTTGGGGGTTGGTTCAATGAGCAGTTCTTC
TRBD1	many	TRBV20-1	TRBJ2-7	CSARVGQGIYEQYF	TGCAGTGCTAGAGTGGGACAGGGCATCTACGAGCAGTACTTC
TRBD2	NA	TRBV24-1	TRBJ2-7	CATSDFGPSGSYEQYF	TGTGCCACCAGTGATTTCGGGCCTAGCGGGAGCTACGAGCAGTACTTC
NA	many	TRBV20-1	TRBJ2-2	CSARDLTGTGELFF	TGCAGTGCTAGAGATCTCACGGGGACCGGGGAGCTGTTTTTT
TRBD1	once	TRBV2	TRBJ1-1	CASKYDRGGLSGSEAFF	TGTGCCAGCAAATACGACAGGGGAGGCCTCTCGGGTTCTGAAGCTTTCTTT
NA	many	TRBV11-1	TRBJ2-5	CASSLGTVKNQYF	TGTGCCAGCAGCTTGGGGACGGTCAAGAACCAGTACTTC
TRBD2	many	TRBV3-1	TRBJ2-5	CASSHKRERETQYF	TGTGCCAGCAGCCACAAGCGGGAGAGGGAGACCCAGTACTTC
TRBD2	NA	TRBV5-4	TRBJ2-3	CAGSLAGVPSDTQYF	TGTGCCGGCTCTTTAGCGGGGGTTCCTTCGGATACGCAGTATTTT
TRBD2	many	TRBV10-2	TRBJ2-7	CASRAGTSVYEQYF	TGCGCCAGCAGGGCCGGGACTAGCGTCTACGAGCAGTACTTC
NA	many	TRBV7-9	TRBJ2-2	CAGWTGTSNTGELFF	TGTGCCGGATGGACCGGGACCTCGAACACCGGGGAGCTGTTTTTT
TRBD2	NA	TRBV5-1	TRBJ2-6	CASSLAGGPWGANVLTF	TGCGCCAGCAGCCTAGCGGGAGGGCCTTGGGGGGCCAACGTCCTGACTTTC
NA	many	TRBV6-1	TRBJ2-7	CASSQQGLSYEQYF	TGTGCCAGCAGCCAGCAGGGTCTATCCTACGAGCAGTACTTC
NA	many	TRBV24-1	TRBJ2-1	CATSEGRTAGEQFF	TGTGCCACCAGTGAAGGCAGGACCGCAGGTGAGCAGTTCTTC
TRBD2	many	TRBV12-3/TRBV12-4	TRBJ2-5	CASSLSALAEPQETQYF	TGTGCCAGCAGTCTATCGGCCCTAGCGGAACCCCAAGAGACCCAGTACTTC
NA	many	TRBV20-1	TRBJ2-2	CSARDRIGELFF	TGCAGTGCTAGAGATCGTATCGGGGAGCTGTTTTTT
NA	many	TRBV21-1	TRBJ1-2	CASSKNGGQYGYTF	TGTGCCAGCAGCAAAAATGGAGGACAGTATGGCTACACCTTC
TRBD2	NA	TRBV6-2/TRBV6-3	TRBJ2-7	CASIPPGLPYEQYF	TGTGCCAGCATCCCCCCGGGACTACCGTACGAGCAGTACTTC
NA	many	TRBV18	TRBJ2-5	CASSPLDTQETQYF	TGTGCCAGCTCACCTCTAGACACGCAAGAGACCCAGTACTTC
NA	NA	TRBV28	TRBJ2-5	CASSLPGWYQETQYF	TGTGCCAGCAGTTTGCCCGGATGGTACCAAGAGACCCAGTACTTC
NA	many	TRBV28	TRBJ2-7	CATTPGSANSYEQYF	TGTGCCACTACCCCGGGGAGCGCAAACTCCTACGAGCAGTACTTC
NA	many	TRBV12-3/TRBV12-4	TRBJ1-1	CASTSRGTKGNTEAFF	TGTGCCAGCACCTCCCGTGGGACAAAAGGGAACACTGAAGCTTTCTTT
NA	many	TRBV5-6	TRBJ2-1	CASSNRDTRYMGTYNEQFF	TGTGCCAGCAGCAATCGGGACACCAGGTACATGGGAACCTACAATGAGCAGTTCTTC
TRBD1	many	TRBV10-3	TRBJ1-6	CAISPTGRVISPLHF	TGTGCCATCAGTCCGACAGGGAGAGTGATCTCACCCCTCCACTTT
NA	many	TRBV29-1	TRBJ1-1	CSVEGRTNTEAFF	TGCAGCGTGGAGGGACGGACGAACACTGAAGCTTTCTTT
NA	many	TRBV7-9	TRBJ1-6	CASSGLGSYNSPLHF	TGTGCCAGCAGTGGACTCGGCTCCTATAATTCACCCCTCCACTTT
NA	many	TRBV27	TRBJ1-2	CASSYYPLRDPEGYTF	TGTGCCAGCAGTTATTATCCCCTCCGGGACCCCGAGGGCTACACCTTC
TRBD1	many	TRBV24-1	TRBJ1-2	CATSDSPGGGYTF	TGTGCCACCAGTGATTCGCCAGGGGGAGGCTACACCTTC
TRBD2	many	TRBV4-3	TRBJ2-3	CASSQVGTSLDTQYF	TGCGCCAGCAGCCAAGTTGGGACTAGCCTGGATACGCAGTATTTT
NA	many	TRBV4-2	TRBJ1-5	CASSQDLRGGSNQPQHF	TGTGCCAGCAGCCAAGATCTGAGGGGAGGAAGCAATCAGCCCCAGCATTTT
TRBD1	many	TRBV29-1	TRBJ1-2	CSVDLLRGPYGYTF	TGCAGCGTTGACCTCCTCAGGGGGCCCTATGGCTACACCTTC